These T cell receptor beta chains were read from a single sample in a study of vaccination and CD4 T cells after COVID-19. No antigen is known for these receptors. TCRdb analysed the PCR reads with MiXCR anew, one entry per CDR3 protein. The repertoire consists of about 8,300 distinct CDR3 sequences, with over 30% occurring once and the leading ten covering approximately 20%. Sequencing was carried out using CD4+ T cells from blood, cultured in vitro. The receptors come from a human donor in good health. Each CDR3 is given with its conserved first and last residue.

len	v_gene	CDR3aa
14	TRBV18	CASSPPGQQETQYF
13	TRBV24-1	CATSDFSDNEQFF
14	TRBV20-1	CSAPPTGNPYEQYF
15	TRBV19	CASFPGLAGYNEQFF
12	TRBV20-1	CSARKDGETQYF
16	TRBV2	CASSEPYTGTTYGYTF
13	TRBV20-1	CSAPLRGANIQYF
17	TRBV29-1	CSVEGNIAGVGTDTQYF
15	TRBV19	CASSPPGLGGTEAFF
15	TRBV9	CASSVGTGPNYGYTF
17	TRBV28	CASSLWTSGSLWETQYF
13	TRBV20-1	CSAPTGPDQPQHF
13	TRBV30	CAWSDWASYEQYF
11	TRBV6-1	CASSEPAGYTF
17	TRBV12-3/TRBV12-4	CASSFGGLPSGANVLTF
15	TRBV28	CASSTQGTSSYEQYF
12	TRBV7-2	CASSFIGGQAFF
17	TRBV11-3	CASSNYPGQRGQETQYF
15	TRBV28	CASSPGGEDTGELFF
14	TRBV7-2	CASGQAATLYGYTF
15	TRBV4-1	CASSQVGTENTEAFF
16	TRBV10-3	CAISEDGQTYNSPLHF
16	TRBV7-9	CASSSIVTGGSYEQYF
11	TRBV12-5	CAGWRVETQYF
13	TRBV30	CAWSEDSNQPQHF
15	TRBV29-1	CSVHSQGEANYGYTF
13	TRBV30	CAWRLTQGGGYTF
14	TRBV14	CASSLQGMNTEAFF
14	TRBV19	CASSIGTGSYEQYF
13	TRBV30	CAWSVGLQETQYF
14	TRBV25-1	CATTGLSGANVLTF
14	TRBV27	CASSSISRANEQFF
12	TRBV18	CASSHSGYEQYF
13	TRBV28	CARKNSYNSPLHF
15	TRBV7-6	CASSGGVSGANVLTF
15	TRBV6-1	CASNRGQGGGYGYTF
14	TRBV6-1	CASGRGGLNQPQHF
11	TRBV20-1	CSALGGAEQFF
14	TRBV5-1	CASSLAQVGDEEFF
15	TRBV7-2	CASSSPGQGVSPLHF
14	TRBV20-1	CSARVDGTMLGQFF
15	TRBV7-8	CASSQLAGVYNEQFF
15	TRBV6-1	CASITTGFNTGELFF
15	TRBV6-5	CASSFTRSSSYEQYF
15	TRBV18	CASSPSGQNNSPLHF
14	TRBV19	CASSIMRDVYGYTF
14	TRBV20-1	CSARETGIFQPQHF
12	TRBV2	CASSDGRETQYF
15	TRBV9	CASSLDRGAYSPLHF